This T cell receptor (beta chain) was captured in a study of T-cell memory formation after mild COVID-19. Study-wide context: Clustering of TCRs was largely donor specific.

A 5'RACE reaction primed in the constant segment made cDNA libraries of TCR alpha and TCR beta, and these carried sample barcodes and UMIs. MiXCR, applied by TCRdb to the 5' RACE reads, yields one record per CDR3 protein. The sample carries around 200,000 distinct CDR3 sequences, approximately 30% recorded once. Broader study findings: Clones shrinking from day 15 to 85 showed even CD4/CD8 mixes; later expanders tilted CD4+.

A note on this clonotype: Its antigen is unidentified.

Per germline, CDR1 LNHNV and CDR2 YYDKDF (reference sequence). The V end lost 1 base, the J end lost 3 bases, and 11 bases lay between the germline ends. The CDR3 consists of 15 residues. This TCR came from an adult woman who had mild COVID-19 (a few samples of this study predate the infection). Cell type and time point are not known. The specimen sequenced was PBMCs or a T cell subset sorted from them (not recorded which). V and J are TRBV15 and TRBJ2-3; TRBD2 might be the D (6 bases). CDR3 nucleotide sequence: TGTGCCACCAGCAGAGTGGGGGAGGAGACAGATACGCAGTATTTT. This gives the protein CATSRVGEETDTQYF. Looking up the rest from reference TRBV15 and TRBJ2-3 gives the full variable domain: DAMVIQNPRYQVTQFGKPVTLSCSQTLNHNVMYWYQQKSSQAPKLLFHYYDKDFNNEADTPDNFQSRRPNTSFCFLDIRSPGLGDTAMYLCATSRVGEETDTQYFGPGTRLTVL.